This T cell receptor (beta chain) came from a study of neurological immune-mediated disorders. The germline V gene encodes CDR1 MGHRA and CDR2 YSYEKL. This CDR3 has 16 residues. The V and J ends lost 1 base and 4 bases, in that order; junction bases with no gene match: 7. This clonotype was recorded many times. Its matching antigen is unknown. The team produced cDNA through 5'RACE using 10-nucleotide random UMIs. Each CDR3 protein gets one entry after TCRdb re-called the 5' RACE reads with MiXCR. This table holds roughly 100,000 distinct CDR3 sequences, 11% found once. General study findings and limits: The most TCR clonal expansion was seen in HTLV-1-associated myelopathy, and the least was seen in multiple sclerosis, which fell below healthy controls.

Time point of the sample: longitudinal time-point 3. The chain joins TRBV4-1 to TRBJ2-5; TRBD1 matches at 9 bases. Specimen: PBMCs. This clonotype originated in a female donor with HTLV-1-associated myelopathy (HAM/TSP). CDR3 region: CASSQAGGQGLETQYF. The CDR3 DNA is TGCGCCAGCAGCCAAGCAGGAGGACAGGGGTTAGAGACCCAGTACTTC.